This entry concerns a single T cell receptor beta chain. The data were taken from a study of blood T cell repertoires in COVID-19. Study details: Researchers got acute and convalescent COVID-19 samples from the United States, Italy and Spain.

The CDR3 is made up of 13 amino acids. Trimming cost V 5 bases and J 7 bases, with 14 bases left between them. Germline CDR1 and CDR2: SGHTA and FQGNSA. Measured with immunoSEQ multiplex PCR; TCRdb has only the in-frame clones, and not every one. This table has around 280,000 clones, approximately 84% appearing once. The source of this sequence is a woman in her twenties or thirties who had recovered from COVID-19. The source material was peripheral blood. V and J are TRBV7-2 and TRBJ1-1, with D perhaps TRBD1 (6 bases). The CDR3 loop is CASSPGDGFEAFF. The CDR3 nucleotides are TGTGCCAGCAGCCCAGGGGACGGGTTTGAAGCTTTCTTT.